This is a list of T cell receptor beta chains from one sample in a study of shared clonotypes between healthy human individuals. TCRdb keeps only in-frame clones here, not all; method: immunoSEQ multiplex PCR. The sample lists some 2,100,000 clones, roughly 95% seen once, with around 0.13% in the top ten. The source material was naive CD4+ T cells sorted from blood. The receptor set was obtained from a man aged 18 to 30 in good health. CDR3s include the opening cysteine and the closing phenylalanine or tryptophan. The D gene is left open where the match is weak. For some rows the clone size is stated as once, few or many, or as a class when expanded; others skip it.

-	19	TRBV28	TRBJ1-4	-	CASSFILGGSETTNEKLFF	TGTGCCAGCAGTTTCATCTTGGGGGGCAGCGAGACAACTAATGAAAAACTGTTTTTT
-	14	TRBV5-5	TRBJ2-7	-	CASSFRDGSYEQYF	TGTGCCAGCAGCTTCCGGGACGGCTCCTACGAGCAGTACTTC
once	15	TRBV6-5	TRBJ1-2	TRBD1	CASSYLTGGALGYTF	TGTGCCAGCAGTTACTTGACAGGGGGCGCGTTGGGCTACACCTTC
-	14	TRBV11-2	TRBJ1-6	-	CASSLEGYNSPLHF	TGTGCCAGCAGCTTAGAGGGGTACAATTCACCCCTCCACTTT
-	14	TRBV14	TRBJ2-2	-	CASSLHHGAGELFF	TGTGCCAGCAGCTTGCACCACGGGGCCGGGGAGCTGTTTTTT
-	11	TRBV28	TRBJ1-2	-	CASFGDLGYTF	TGTGCCAGCTTTGGGGACTTGGGCTACACCTTC
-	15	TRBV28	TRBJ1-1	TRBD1	CASSLPGTVNTEAFF	TGTGCCAGCAGTTTGCCCGGGACAGTGAACACTGAAGCTTTCTTT
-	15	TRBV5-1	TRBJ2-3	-	CASSLNSFLTDTQYF	TGCGCCAGCAGCTTAAACAGTTTTCTCACAGATACGCAGTATTTT
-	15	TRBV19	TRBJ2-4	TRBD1	CASSRGQGSKNIQYF	TGTGCCAGTAGTAGAGGACAGGGATCCAAAAACATTCAGTACTTC
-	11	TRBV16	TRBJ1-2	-	CASRRSGPPLF	TGTGCCAGCAGACGTTCCGGACCCCCCCTCTTC
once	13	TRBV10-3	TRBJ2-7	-	CAINRAEGYEQYF	TGTGCCATCAATCGGGCCGAAGGATACGAGCAGTACTTC
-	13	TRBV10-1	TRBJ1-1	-	CASRRTVNTEAFF	TGCGCCAGCAGGAGGACGGTGAACACTGAAGCTTTCTTT
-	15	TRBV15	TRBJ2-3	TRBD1	CATSRGDSFTDTQYF	TGTGCCACCAGCAGAGGGGACAGCTTCACAGATACGCAGTATTTT
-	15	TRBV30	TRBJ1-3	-	CAWSVRSGTGNTIYF	TGTGCCTGGAGTGTACGATCGGGGACTGGAAACACCATATATTTT
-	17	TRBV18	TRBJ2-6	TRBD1	CASSPGTAFSGANVLTF	TGTGCCAGCTCACCCGGGACAGCCTTCTCTGGGGCCAACGTCCTGACTTTC
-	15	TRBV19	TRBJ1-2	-	CASSIGGASTYGYTF	TGTGCCAGTAGTATAGGGGGCGCATCTACCTATGGCTACACCTTC
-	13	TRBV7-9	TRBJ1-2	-	CASSLQETYGYTF	TGTGCCAGCAGCCTACAGGAGACTTATGGCTACACCTTC
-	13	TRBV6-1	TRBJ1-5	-	CASSEGLTQPQHF	TGTGCCAGCAGTGAAGGGTTGACTCAGCCCCAGCATTTT
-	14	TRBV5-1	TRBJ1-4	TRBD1	CASSLGQGLGELFF	TGCGCCAGCAGCTTGGGACAGGGCCTCGGCGAACTGTTTTTT
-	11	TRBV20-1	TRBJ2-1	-	CSASLPGPEFF	TGCAGTGCTTCACTTCCGGGACCCGAGTTCTTC
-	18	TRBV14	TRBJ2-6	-	CASSPILPGAIGANVLTF	TGTGCCAGCAGCCCGATCTTACCTGGGGCGATAGGGGCCAACGTCCTGACTTTC
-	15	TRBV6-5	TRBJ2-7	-	CASSSSGLGYDEQYF	-
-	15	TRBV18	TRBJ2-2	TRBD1	CASSPGTGNTGELFF	TGTGCCAGCTCACCGGGGACAGGCAACACCGGGGAGCTGTTTTTT
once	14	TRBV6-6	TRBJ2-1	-	CASSYVSRADEQFF	TGTGCCAGCAGTTACGTGAGTCGAGCGGATGAGCAGTTCTTC
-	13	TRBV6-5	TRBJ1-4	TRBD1	CASKQGVGEKLFF	TGTGCCAGCAAACAGGGGGTCGGCGAAAAACTGTTTTTT
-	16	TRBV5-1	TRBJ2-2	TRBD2	CASSLLAEANTGELFF	TGCGCCAGCAGCCTGCTAGCGGAGGCGAACACCGGGGAGCTGTTTTTT
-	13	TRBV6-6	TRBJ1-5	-	CASRLEGGGPQHF	TGTGCCAGCAGGTTAGAGGGGGGAGGGCCCCAGCATTTT
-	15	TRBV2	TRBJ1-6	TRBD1	CASRPRQGPNSPLHF	TGTGCCAGCAGACCCAGACAGGGCCCTAATTCACCCCTCCACTTT
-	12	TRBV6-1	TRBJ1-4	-	CASSDAVSELFF	TGTGCCAGCAGTGATGCCGTCAGTGAACTGTTTTTT
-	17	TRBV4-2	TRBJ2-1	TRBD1	CASSQERIETGGNEQFF	TGTGCCAGCAGCCAAGAGAGGATTGAGACAGGGGGCAATGAGCAGTTCTTC
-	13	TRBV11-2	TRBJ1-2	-	CASSRRGDYGYTF	TGTGCCAGCAGCCGCCGCGGAGACTATGGCTACACCTTC
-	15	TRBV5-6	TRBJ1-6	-	CASSFYQSYNSPLHF	TGTGCCAGCAGCTTTTATCAGAGCTATAATTCACCCCTCCACTTT
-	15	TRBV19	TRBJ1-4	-	CATRNPRAADEKLFF	TGTGCCACCCGAAACCCCAGGGCGGCGGATGAAAAACTGTTTTTT
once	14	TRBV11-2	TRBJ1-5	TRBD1	CASSITGGFQPQHF	TGTGCCAGCAGCATAACAGGGGGGTTTCAGCCCCAGCATTTT
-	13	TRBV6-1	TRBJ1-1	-	CASSEGGGTEAFF	TGTGCCAGCAGTGAAGGGGGCGGAACTGAAGCTTTCTTT
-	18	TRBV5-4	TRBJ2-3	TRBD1	CASSLMGRGPLLTDTQYF	TGTGCCAGCAGCTTGATGGGCAGGGGGCCTTTACTCACAGATACGCAGTATTTT
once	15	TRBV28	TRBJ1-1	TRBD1	CASSPPDRGITEAFF	TGTGCCAGCAGCCCCCCAGACAGGGGCATCACTGAAGCTTTCTTT
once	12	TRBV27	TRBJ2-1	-	CASSFSVGEQFF	TGTGCCAGCAGTTTTTCAGTGGGTGAGCAGTTCTTC
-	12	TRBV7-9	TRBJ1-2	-	CASSRPDYGYTF	TGTGCCAGCAGCAGACCCGACTATGGCTACACCTTC
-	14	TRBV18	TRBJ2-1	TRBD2	CASSPGLAPNEQFF	TGTGCCAGCTCGCCGGGACTAGCCCCCAATGAGCAGTTCTTC
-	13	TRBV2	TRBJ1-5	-	CASSDRSNQPQHF	TGTGCCAGCAGCGACAGAAGCAATCAGCCCCAGCATTTT
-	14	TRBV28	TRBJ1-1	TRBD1	CASRPGQMNTEAFF	TGTGCCAGCAGACCGGGACAGATGAACACTGAAGCTTTCTTT
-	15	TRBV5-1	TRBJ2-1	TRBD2	CASSSGTISYNEQFF	TGCGCCAGCAGCTCCGGGACTATCTCCTACAATGAGCAGTTCTTC